The table lists the clone carrying this T cell receptor (beta chain) with a few counts. Adults between roughly 18 and 90 years of age took part from 20 to 25 US areas. This table comes from immunoSEQ multiplex PCR, and its TCRdb copy is limited to in-frame clones, with some not included. The table records approximately 220,000 clones, around four fifths of them present only once. This entry comes from a study of blood T cell repertoires in COVID-19. Overall study context: Nucleic acid was either cDNA or gDNA, and it came from T cells, B-cell-depleted T cells, or PBMCs.

Sequencing input: PBMCs or T cells enriched from blood (not recorded which). This clonotype was sampled from a woman between 35 and 50 years old who had been exposed to COVID-19.

CDR3 protein: CASSSRQGGNYGYTF. The CDR3 DNA follows: TGTGCCAGCAGTTCACGACAGGGCGGAAACTATGGCTACACCTTC. V usage is TRBV6-2 or TRBV6-3 and J usage is TRBJ1-2; 7 bases agree with TRBD1. Germline CDR1 is MNHEY and CDR2 is SVGEGT. Trimming at V came to 4 bases and at J to 2 bases, leaving 7 bases not matched to a gene. This CDR3 contains 15 residues.